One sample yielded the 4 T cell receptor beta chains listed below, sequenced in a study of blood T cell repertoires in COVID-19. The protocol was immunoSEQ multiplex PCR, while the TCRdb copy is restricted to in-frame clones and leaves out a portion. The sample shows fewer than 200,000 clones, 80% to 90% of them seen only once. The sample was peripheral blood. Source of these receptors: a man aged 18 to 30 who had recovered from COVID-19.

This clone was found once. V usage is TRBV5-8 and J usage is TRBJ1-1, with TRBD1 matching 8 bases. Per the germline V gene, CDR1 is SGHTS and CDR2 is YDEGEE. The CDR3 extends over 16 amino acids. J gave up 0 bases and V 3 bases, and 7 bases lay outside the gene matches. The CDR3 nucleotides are TGTGCCAGCAGCTCTCATCAGGGGGCCCTGAACACTGAAGCTTTCTTT. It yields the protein CASSSHQGALNTEAFF.

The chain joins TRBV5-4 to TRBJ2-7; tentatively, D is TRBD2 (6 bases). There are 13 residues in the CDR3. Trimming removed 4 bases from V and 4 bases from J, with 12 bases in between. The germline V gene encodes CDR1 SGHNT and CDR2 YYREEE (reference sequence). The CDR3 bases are TGTGCCAGCAGCCAAGGGCGGGATTACGAGCAGTACTTC. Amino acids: CASSQGRDYEQYF.

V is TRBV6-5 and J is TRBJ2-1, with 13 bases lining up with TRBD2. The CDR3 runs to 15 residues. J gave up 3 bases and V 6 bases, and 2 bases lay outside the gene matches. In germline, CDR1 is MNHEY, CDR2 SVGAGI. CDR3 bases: TGTGCCAGCAGCCGGACTAGCGGGGGCTACAATGAGCAGTTCTTC. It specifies CASSRTSGGYNEQFF.

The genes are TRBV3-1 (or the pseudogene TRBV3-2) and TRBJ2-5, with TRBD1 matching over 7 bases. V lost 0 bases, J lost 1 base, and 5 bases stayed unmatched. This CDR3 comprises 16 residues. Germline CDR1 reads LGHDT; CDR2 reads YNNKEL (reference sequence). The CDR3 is CASSQETGISQETQYF. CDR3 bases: TGTGCCAGCAGCCAAGAGACAGGGATATCCCAAGAGACCCAGTACTTC.